This TCR beta chain originates from a study of tumor-infiltrating lymphocytes in glioblastoma multiforme (dated by TCRdb to the late 2010s). Study-level background: The study tested whether intratumoral genomic heterogeneity fosters TIL diversity by jointly investigating somatic mutations, TIL diversity and immune response activity. The investigation overall reported the following: RNA-based TCR sequencing may distort clone frequencies because T cells carry unequal numbers of TCR transcripts. Generalizability is limited because the TCR and somatic mutation analysis included only one glioblastoma patient. The authors noted that sorting T cells into functional subsets, which was not done in this study, would be a future improvement.

For each of the roughly 11 tumor samples, the AllPrep DNA/RNA mini kit was used to purify genomic DNA and total RNA simultaneously. OD 260/280 ratios above 1.9 and RNA integrity numbers above 6.5 were observed for all RNA. A single count supports this clonotype. Its antigen remains unidentified. Base-call qualities are not available, and no considerably larger clone is one nucleotide away. One read yields weak evidence. TCRB libraries were constructed from RNA through three rounds of nested multiplex PCR following a modified ARM-PCR protocol with multiple V-beta primers and a C-beta primer. Starting from approximately 0.51 ug of total RNA, TCRB-specific cDNA was synthesized using ProtoScript II Reverse Transcriptase and a C-beta primer. The description of the TCRB libraries did not include any unique molecular identifiers. In the third PCR, barcodes and adapters were added over approximately 25 cycles with Deep VentR (exo-) polymerase, after which 250-500 bp bands were gel purified. An Illumina HiSeq 2500 generating 250 bp paired-end reads was used to sequence the TCRB libraries. In the source study's methods: The reads were cleaned with Trimmomatic, merged with FLASH and assigned V, D and J segments with MiGEC before being analyzed in VDJtools. Repertoire diversity was quantified with the Shannon-Wiener diversity index calculated using VDJtools. TCRdb reprocessing: public reads trimmed at Q25 with fastp, clones called with MiXCR, in-frame beta chains kept. Identical CDR3 protein sequences are pooled into one entry, listed with their most common genes and DNA. These V and J calls derive from TCRdb rather than the authors' analysis. A total of over 10,000 distinct CDR3 sequences appear in this sample, 66% of them only once. The ten top clones hold 25% to 30% of the sample.

The specimen was brain tumor tissue. The clonotype comes from a male donor with glioblastoma.

The bases are TGTGCCAGCAGCCAGACTGCAGGGTCGGACGAGCAGTACTTC. It translates to CASSQTAGSDEQYF. The V and J genes are TRBV12-3 or TRBV12-4 and TRBJ2-7; TRBD1 is a weak D gene call, 5 bases matching. The CDR3 holds 14 amino acids from the cysteine to the phenylalanine. The only DNA kept is the CDR3, 42 bases in frame from the first base. V is pared back by 6 bases and J by 5 bases, with 17 bases lying between the germline termini.